Listed below are T cell receptor beta chains from one sample, sequenced in a study of cytomegalovirus exposure and HLA in healthy donors. Here immunoSEQ multiplex PCR was the method, and the copy in TCRdb shows in-frame clones only, minus some. The sample holds 150,000 to 200,000 clones. Material: PBMCs. These receptors were obtained from a woman younger than 30 in good health and CMV-seropositive. The CDR3 runs from the conserved cysteine through the conserved F or W. A D gene is named only where the DNA matches it firmly.

D	V	J	CDR3	DNA
TRBD1	TRBV25-1	TRBJ1-4	CASSEGQGHEKLFF	TGTGCCAGCAGTGAGGGACAGGGGCATGAAAAACTGTTTTTT
TRBD2	TRBV7-8	TRBJ2-1	CASTLPPPDRVGTSGSYNEQFF	TGTGCCAGCACCCTGCCCCCGCCCGACAGGGTGGGTACTAGCGGGTCCTACAATGAGCAGTTCTTC
.	TRBV7-9	TRBJ2-3	CASSLLGGRFGADTQYF	TGTGCCAGCAGCCTTCTCGGGGGTCGGTTCGGTGCAGATACGCAGTATTTT
TRBD2	TRBV6-1	TRBJ2-5	CASSARFREGFQETQYF	TGTGCCAGCAGTGCACGATTCCGGGAGGGTTTCCAAGAGACCCAGTACTTC
TRBD1	TRBV19	TRBJ2-7	CASSDRDRGYEQYF	TGTGCCAGTAGTGACCGGGACAGAGGTTACGAGCAGTACTTC
TRBD2	TRBV6-5	TRBJ2-3	CASSFLPSGRSDTQYF	TGTGCCAGCAGTTTCCTCCCTAGCGGGAGGTCGGATACGCAGTATTTT
.	TRBV5-1	TRBJ2-7	CASSLGGVYEQYF	TGCGCCAGCAGCTTGGGGGGGGTCTACGAGCAGTACTTC
.	TRBV19	TRBJ2-3	CASESGEGTDTQYF	TGTGCCAGTGAATCCGGGGAGGGCACAGATACGCAGTATTTT
.	TRBV15	TRBJ2-5	CATSRGHTQETQYF	TGTGCCACCAGCAGGGGACATACGCAAGAGACCCAGTACTTC
TRBD1	TRBV11-2	TRBJ2-7	CASSPRQGKYEQYF	TGTGCCAGCAGCCCTAGACAGGGCAAGTACGAGCAGTACTTC
.	TRBV6-1	TRBJ2-2	CASSPRVGGPGELFF	TGTGCCAGCAGTCCCCGGGTTGGAGGGCCCGGGGAGCTGTTTTTT
.	TRBV25-1	TRBJ1-4	CASSESGRGKLFF	TGTGCCAGCAGTGAATCCGGACGGGGGAAACTGTTTTTT
.	TRBV4-2	TRBJ2-1	CASSQSGPSYNEQFF	TGTGCCAGCAGCCAGAGCGGACCCTCCTACAATGAGCAGTTCTTC
.	TRBV6-1	TRBJ1-5	CASRGTPYSNQPQHF	TGTGCCAGCAGAGGGACACCATATAGCAATCAGCCCCAGCATTTT
TRBD2	TRBV30	TRBJ2-7	CAWSSRGRWDEQYF	TGTGCCTGGAGTTCCCGCGGGAGGTGGGACGAGCAGTACTTC
.	TRBV11-2	TRBJ2-7	CASSDWRSSYEQYF	TGTGCCAGCAGCGACTGGCGCTCCTCCTACGAGCAGTACTTC
TRBD1	TRBV4-3	TRBJ2-1	CASSQETGGYNEQFF	TGCGCCAGCAGCCAAGAGACAGGGGGATACAATGAGCAGTTCTTC
.	TRBV6-1	TRBJ1-1	CASRGTLGGFFEAFF	TGTGCCAGCAGGGGGACCCTGGGAGGCTTTTTTGAAGCTTTCTTT
TRBD1	TRBV19	TRBJ1-1	CASSMGQAVNTEAFF	TGTGCCAGTAGTATGGGACAGGCGGTGAACACTGAAGCTTTCTTT
TRBD2	TRBV4-1	TRBJ2-3	CASGRGLDTQYF	TGCGCCAGCGGGCGGGGGTTAGATACGCAGTATTTT
TRBD1	TRBV19	TRBJ2-1	CASRDRDTGEQFF	TGTGCCAGCCGGGACAGGGACACTGGTGAGCAGTTCTTC
TRBD1	TRBV6-5	TRBJ2-1	CASSYSTGVDNEQFF	TGTGCCAGCAGTTACTCGACAGGGGTCGACAATGAGCAGTTCTTC
TRBD1	TRBV7-6	TRBJ2-1	CASSSPRTGLSSYNEQFF	TGTGCCAGCAGCTCGCCGAGGACAGGCCTAAGCTCCTACAATGAGCAGTTCTTC
.	TRBV20-1	TRBJ1-4	CSVKGDEKLFF	TGCAGTGTTAAGGGGGATGAAAAACTGTTTTTT
.	TRBV6-5	TRBJ2-5	CASSQGLQWTQYF	TGTGCCAGCAGTCAGGGACTTCAGTGGACCCAGTACTTC
TRBD1	TRBV6-4	TRBJ1-6	CASSAPYRGSYNSPLHF	TGTGCCAGCAGTGCCCCGTACAGGGGCTCCTATAATTCACCCCTCCACTTT
TRBD1	TRBV19	TRBJ1-5	CASSIGQGSNQPQHF	TGTGCCAGTAGTATAGGACAGGGTAGCAATCAGCCCCAGCATTTT
TRBD2	TRBV27	TRBJ2-7	CASSLSLPLLAGGYEQYF	TGTGCCAGCAGTTTATCGTTGCCCCTCCTAGCGGGGGGCTACGAGCAGTACTTC
TRBD1	TRBV7-9	TRBJ1-2	CASSLATGRLGNGYTF	TGTGCCAGCAGCTTAGCGACAGGGAGGCTGGGCAATGGCTACACCTTC
.	TRBV10-2	TRBJ2-1	CASSEWGSPSAQFF	TGCGCCAGCAGTGAGTGGGGCAGCCCCTCAGCGCAGTTCTTC
TRBD1	TRBV19	TRBJ1-2	CASSMGQGSGGYTF	TGTGCCAGTAGTATGGGACAGGGGTCGGGTGGCTACACCTTC
TRBD1	TRBV6-5	TRBJ2-2	CASTGGQGRAGELFF	TGTGCGTCGACCGGGGGACAGGGGAGGGCCGGGGAGCTGTTTTTT
TRBD1	TRBV6-5	TRBJ1-1	CASSSVSQGENTEAFF	TGTGCCAGCAGTTCGGTATCTCAGGGGGAGAACACTGAAGCTTTCTTT
TRBD2	TRBV27	TRBJ2-7	CASSQGLVGYEQYF	TGTGCCAGCAGCCAAGGACTAGTTGGATACGAGCAGTACTTC
.	TRBV2	TRBJ1-5	CASSEEVEQPQHF	TGTGCCAGCAGTGAGGAGGTTGAGCAGCCCCAGCATTTT
.	TRBV25-1	TRBJ2-2	CASSEYRGPGSGELFF	TGTGCCAGCAGTGAATACAGGGGCCCTGGGAGCGGGGAGCTGTTTTTT
TRBD1	TRBV7-9	TRBJ2-5	CASSPWDSWETQYF	TGTGCCAGCAGCCCCTGGGACAGTTGGGAGACCCAGTACTTC
TRBD1	TRBV30	TRBJ1-2	CAWSSTQGAGGYTF	TGTGCCTGGAGCTCTACACAGGGGGCTGGGGGCTACACCTTC
.	TRBV7-8	TRBJ2-7	CASSLTGAYEQYF	TGTGCCAGCAGCTTGACGGGAGCCTACGAGCAGTACTTC
.	TRBV6-1	TRBJ2-2	CASLDGDTGELFF	TGTGCCAGCCTGGACGGGGACACCGGGGAGCTGTTTTTT
.	TRBV4-2	TRBJ1-6	CASSQERSRGTLHF	TGTGCCAGCAGCCAAGAGCGTTCAAGAGGTACCCTCCACTTT
.	TRBV2	TRBJ2-7	CASRQGPPSYEQYF	TGTGCCAGCAGGCAGGGTCCCCCCTCCTACGAGCAGTACTTC
.	TRBV10-3	TRBJ1-5	CAIRGSGNSNQPQHF	TGTGCCATCAGGGGGAGCGGGAATAGCAATCAGCCCCAGCATTTT
TRBD1	TRBV5-1	TRBJ1-1	CASSFGQGMDTEAFF	TGCGCCAGCAGCTTTGGACAGGGTATGGACACTGAAGCTTTCTTT
.	TRBV9	TRBJ2-3	CASSSWVGLRGGDTQYF	TGTGCCAGCAGCTCCTGGGTTGGACTGCGGGGAGGAGATACGCAGTATTTT
.	TRBV6-5	TRBJ1-1	CASRVTEMNTEAFF	TGTGCCAGTAGGGTGACAGAAATGAACACTGAAGCTTTCTTT
.	TRBV2	TRBJ2-2	CASSSGFPGGELFF	TGTGCCAGCAGTTCAGGGTTTCCGGGCGGGGAGCTGTTTTTT
.	TRBV6-5	TRBJ1-1	CASRTGQGNTEAFF	TGTGCCAGCAGGACAGGACAAGGGAACACTGAAGCTTTCTTT
.	TRBV5-1	TRBJ2-1	CASSLVPDNEQFF	TGCGCCAGCAGCTTGGTTCCAGACAATGAGCAGTTCTTC
.	TRBV19	TRBJ2-2	CASSSLGVGLNTGELFF	TGTGCCAGTAGCTCCCTTGGAGTCGGATTGAACACCGGGGAGCTGTTTTTT
TRBD2	TRBV5-1	TRBJ2-7	CASSLAPAGGGEQYF	TGCGCCAGCAGCTTGGCCCCAGCGGGAGGGGGTGAGCAGTACTTC
TRBD1	TRBV6-1	TRBJ1-1	CASSRIRGQGTEAFF	TGTGCCAGCAGCCGTATAAGGGGGCAAGGCACTGAAGCTTTCTTT
.	TRBV30	TRBJ1-1	CAWSRERTEAFF	TGTGCCTGGAGTAGGGAGAGGACTGAAGCTTTCTTT
TRBD1	TRBV6-5	TRBJ1-2	CASSYEQGAYYGYTF	TGTGCCAGCAGTTACGAGCAGGGGGCATACTATGGCTACACCTTC
.	TRBV14	TRBJ2-1	CASSTYNEQFF	TGTGCCAGCAGCACATACAATGAGCAGTTCTTC